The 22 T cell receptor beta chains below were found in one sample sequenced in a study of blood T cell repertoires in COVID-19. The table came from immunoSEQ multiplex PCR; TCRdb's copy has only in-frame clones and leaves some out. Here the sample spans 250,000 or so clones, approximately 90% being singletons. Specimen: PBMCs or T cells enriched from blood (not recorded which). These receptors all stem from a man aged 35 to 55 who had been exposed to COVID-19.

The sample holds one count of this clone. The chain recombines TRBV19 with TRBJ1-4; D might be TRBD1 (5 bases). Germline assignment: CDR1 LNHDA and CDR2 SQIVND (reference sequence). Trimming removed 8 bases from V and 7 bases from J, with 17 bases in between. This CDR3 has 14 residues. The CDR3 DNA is TGTGCCAGTTCATTGGGACTGCCTGGTGAAAAACTGTTTTTT. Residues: CASSLGLPGEKLFF.

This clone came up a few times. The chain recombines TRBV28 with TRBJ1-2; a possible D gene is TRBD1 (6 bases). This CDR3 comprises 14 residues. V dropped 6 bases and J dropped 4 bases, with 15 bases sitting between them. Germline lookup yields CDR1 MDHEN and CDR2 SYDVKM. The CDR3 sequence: CASRGGATPYGYTF. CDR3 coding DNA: TGTGCCAGCAGGGGGGGGGCGACTCCCTATGGCTACACCTTC.

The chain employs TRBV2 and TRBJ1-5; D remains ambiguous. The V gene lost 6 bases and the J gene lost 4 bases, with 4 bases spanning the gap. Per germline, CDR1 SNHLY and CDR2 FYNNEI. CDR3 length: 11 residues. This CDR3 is CASSVNQPQHF. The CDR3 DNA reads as TGTGCCAGCAGCGTGAATCAGCCCCAGCATTTT. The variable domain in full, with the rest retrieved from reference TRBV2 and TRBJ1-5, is EPEVTQTPSHQVTQMGQEVILRCVPISNHLYFYWYRQILGQKVEFLVSFYNNEISEKSEIFDDQFSVERPDGSNFTLKIRSTKLEDSAMYFCASSVNQPQHFGDGTRLSIL.

The CDR3 DNA follows: TGTGCCAGCAGTTACGGGGGCAACAAGGCCTACGAGCAGTACTTC. Translated, it gives CASSYGGNKAYEQYF. The chain couples TRBV6-6 to TRBJ2-7; possible D gene TRBD1, 6 bases. Germline-derived CDR1 and CDR2 are MNHNY and SVGAGI (reference sequence). Trimming left V 2 bases short and J 2 bases short, with 13 bases between. CDR3 length: 15 residues.

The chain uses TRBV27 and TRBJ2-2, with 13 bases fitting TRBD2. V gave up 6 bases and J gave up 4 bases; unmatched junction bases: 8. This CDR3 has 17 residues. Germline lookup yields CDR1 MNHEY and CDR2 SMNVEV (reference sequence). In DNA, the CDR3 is TGTGCCAGCAGCTCGATTGGACTAGCGGGAGCCACCGGGGAGCTGTTTTTT. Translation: CASSSIGLAGATGELFF.

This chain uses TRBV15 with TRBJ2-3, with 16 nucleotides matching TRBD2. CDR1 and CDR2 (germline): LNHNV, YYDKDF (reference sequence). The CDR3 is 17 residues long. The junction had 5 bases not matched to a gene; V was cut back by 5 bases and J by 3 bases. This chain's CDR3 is CATSDGTSGRVTDTQYF. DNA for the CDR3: TGTGCCACCAGCGACGGGACTAGCGGGAGGGTAACAGATACGCAGTATTTT.

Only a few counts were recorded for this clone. This CDR3 reads CASSQAQTSNGYEQYF. As DNA, the CDR3 is TGCGCCAGCAGCCAAGCTCAGACTAGTAATGGATACGAGCAGTACTTC. The chain links TRBV4-1 to TRBJ2-7, with a tentative D call TRBD2 (6 bases). This CDR3 contains 16 residues. Trimming removed 1 base at V and 4 bases at J, with 17 bases between. Germline V CDR1 and CDR2: MGHRA, YSYEKL.

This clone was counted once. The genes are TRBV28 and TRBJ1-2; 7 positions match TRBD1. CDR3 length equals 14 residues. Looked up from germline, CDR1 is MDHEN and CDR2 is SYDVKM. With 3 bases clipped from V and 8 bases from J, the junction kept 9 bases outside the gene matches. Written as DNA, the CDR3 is TGTGCCAGCAGTTTGTCACTCACAGGGGTCGGCTACACCTTC. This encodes CASSLSLTGVGYTF.

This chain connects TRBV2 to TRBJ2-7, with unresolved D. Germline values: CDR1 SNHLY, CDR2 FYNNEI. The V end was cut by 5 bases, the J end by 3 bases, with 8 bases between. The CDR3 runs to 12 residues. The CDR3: CASSYSLYEQYF. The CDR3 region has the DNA TGTGCCAGCAGTTATTCCCTCTACGAGCAGTACTTC.

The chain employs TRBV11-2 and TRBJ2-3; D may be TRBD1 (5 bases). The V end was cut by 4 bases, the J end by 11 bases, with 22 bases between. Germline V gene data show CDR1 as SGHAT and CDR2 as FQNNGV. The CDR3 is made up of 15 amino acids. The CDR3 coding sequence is TGTGCCAGCAGCTCCCAGACACGGGCTAGGGGTGGGCAGTATTTT. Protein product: CASSSQTRARGGQYF.

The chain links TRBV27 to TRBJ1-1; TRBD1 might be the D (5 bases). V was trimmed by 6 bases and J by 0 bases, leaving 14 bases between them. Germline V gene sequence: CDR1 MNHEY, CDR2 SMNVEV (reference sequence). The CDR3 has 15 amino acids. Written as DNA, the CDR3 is TGTGCCAGCAGATTCGTCTCAGGGTTGAACACTGAAGCTTTCTTT. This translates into CASRFVSGLNTEAFF.

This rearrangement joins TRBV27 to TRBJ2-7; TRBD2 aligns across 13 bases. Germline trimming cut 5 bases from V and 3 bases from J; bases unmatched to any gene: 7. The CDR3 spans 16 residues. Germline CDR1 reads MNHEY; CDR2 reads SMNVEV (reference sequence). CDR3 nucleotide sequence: TGTGCCAGCAGTGCTGGACTAGCGGGAGCAAACTACGAGCAGTACTTC. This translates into CASSAGLAGANYEQYF.

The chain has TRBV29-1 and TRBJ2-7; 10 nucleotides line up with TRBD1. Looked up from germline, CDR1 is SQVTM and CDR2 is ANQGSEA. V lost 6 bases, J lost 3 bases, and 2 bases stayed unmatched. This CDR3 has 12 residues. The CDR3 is CSVRDRGYEQYF. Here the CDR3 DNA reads TGCAGCGTGCGGGACAGGGGCTACGAGCAGTACTTC.

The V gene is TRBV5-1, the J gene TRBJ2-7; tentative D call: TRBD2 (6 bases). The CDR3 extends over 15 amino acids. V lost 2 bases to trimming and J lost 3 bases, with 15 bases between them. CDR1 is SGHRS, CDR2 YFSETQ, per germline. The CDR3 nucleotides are TGCGCCAGCAGCTTCAATCCGGGAGTCGGCTACGAGCAGTACTTC. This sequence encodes CASSFNPGVGYEQYF.

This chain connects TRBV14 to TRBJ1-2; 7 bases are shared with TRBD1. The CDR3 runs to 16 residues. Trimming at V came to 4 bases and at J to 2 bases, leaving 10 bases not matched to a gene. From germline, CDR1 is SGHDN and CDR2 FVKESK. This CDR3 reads CASSRMPGQLNYGYTF. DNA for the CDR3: TGTGCCAGCAGCCGAATGCCGGGACAGCTGAACTATGGCTACACCTTC.

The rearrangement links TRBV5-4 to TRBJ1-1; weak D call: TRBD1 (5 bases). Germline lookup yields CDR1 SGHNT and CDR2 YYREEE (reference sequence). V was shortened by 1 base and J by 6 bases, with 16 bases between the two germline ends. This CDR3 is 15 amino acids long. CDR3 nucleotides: TGTGCCAGCAGCTTGAGTCGGGGGTTAGATGCTGAAGCTTTCTTT. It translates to CASSLSRGLDAEAFF.

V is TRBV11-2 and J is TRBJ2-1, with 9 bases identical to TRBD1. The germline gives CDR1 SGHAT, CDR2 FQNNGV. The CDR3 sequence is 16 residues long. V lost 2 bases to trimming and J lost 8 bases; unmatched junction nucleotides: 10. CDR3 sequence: CASSLRGQGIGDEQFF. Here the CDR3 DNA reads TGTGCCAGCAGCTTAAGGGGACAGGGTATTGGGGATGAGCAGTTCTTC.

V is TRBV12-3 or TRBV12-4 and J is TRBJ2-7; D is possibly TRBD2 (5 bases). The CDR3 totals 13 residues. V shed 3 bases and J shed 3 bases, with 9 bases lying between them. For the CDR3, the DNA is TGTGCCAGCAGTTTTCCGGGGAACTACGAGCAGTACTTC. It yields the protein CASSFPGNYEQYF.

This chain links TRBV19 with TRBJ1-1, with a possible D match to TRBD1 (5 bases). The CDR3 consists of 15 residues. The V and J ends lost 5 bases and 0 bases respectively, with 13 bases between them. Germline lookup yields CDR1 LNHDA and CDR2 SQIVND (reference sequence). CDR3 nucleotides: TGTGCCAGTAGTGAACCGCGGGGGTTGAACACTGAAGCTTTCTTT. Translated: CASSEPRGLNTEAFF.

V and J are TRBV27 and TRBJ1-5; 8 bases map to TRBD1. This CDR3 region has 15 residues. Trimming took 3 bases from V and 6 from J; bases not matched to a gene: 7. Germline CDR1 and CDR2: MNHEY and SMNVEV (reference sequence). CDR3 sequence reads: CASSFGRGRFQPQHF. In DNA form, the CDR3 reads TGTGCCAGCAGTTTTGGCAGGGGGCGCTTTCAGCCCCAGCATTTT.

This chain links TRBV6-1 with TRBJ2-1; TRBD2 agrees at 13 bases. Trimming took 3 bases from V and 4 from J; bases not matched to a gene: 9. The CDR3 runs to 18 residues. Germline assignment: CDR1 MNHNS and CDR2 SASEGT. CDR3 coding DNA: TGTGCCAGCAGTGATATTGGACTAGCGGGAGTTTCTTACAATGAGCAGTTCTTC. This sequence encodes CASSDIGLAGVSYNEQFF.

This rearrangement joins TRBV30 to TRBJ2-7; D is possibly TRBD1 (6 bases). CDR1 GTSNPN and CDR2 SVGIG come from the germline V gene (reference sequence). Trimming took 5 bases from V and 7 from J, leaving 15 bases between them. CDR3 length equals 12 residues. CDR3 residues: CAWRDTSLEQYF. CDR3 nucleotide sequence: TGTGCCTGGCGGGACACCTCGCTTGAGCAGTACTTC.